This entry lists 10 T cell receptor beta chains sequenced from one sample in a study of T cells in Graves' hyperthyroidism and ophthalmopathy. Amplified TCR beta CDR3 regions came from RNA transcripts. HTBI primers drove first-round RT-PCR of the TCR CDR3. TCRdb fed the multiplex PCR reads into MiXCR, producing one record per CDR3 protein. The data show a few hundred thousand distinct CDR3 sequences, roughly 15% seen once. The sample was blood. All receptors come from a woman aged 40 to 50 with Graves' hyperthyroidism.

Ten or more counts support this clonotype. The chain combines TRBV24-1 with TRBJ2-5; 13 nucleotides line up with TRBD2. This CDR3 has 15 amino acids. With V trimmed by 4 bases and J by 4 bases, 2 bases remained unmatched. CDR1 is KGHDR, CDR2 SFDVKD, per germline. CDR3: CATSDRTSGRETQYF. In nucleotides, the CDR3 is TGTGCCACCAGTGACCGGACTAGCGGGAGAGAGACCCAGTACTTC.

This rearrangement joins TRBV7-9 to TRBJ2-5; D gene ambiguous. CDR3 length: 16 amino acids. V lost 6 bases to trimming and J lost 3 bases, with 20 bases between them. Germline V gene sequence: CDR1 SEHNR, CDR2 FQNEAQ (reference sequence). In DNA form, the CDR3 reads TGTGCCAGCAGTGAATTTGGTATGTCATCTAAAGAGACCCAGTACTTC. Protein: CASSEFGMSSKETQYF.

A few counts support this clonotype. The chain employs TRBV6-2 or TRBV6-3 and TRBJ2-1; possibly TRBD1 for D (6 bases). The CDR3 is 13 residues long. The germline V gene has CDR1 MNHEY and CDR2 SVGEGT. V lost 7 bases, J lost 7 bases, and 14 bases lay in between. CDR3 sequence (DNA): TGTGCCAGCAACTCTCACCAGGGGAATGAGCAGTTCTTC. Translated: CASNSHQGNEQFF.

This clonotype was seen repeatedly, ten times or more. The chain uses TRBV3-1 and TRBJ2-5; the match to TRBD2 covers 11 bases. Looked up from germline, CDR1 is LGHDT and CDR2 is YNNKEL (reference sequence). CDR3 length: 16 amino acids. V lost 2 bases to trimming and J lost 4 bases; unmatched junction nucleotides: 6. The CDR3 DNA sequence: TGTGCCAGCAGCCAATTCCCGGGACTAGCGGCAGAGACCCAGTACTTC. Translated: CASSQFPGLAAETQYF.

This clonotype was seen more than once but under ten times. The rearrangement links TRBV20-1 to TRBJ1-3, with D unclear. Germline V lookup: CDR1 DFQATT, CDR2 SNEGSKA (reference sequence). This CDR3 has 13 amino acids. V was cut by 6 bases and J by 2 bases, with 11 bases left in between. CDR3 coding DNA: TGCAGTGCCCCGATCTTTCCTGGAAACACCATATATTTT. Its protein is CSAPIFPGNTIYF.

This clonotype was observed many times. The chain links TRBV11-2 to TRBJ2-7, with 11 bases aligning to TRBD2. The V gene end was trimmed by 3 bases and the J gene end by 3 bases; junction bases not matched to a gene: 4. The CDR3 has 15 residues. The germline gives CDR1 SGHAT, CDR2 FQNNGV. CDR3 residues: CASSFGTSGYYEQYF. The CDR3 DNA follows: TGTGCCAGCAGCTTCGGGACTAGCGGATACTACGAGCAGTACTTC.

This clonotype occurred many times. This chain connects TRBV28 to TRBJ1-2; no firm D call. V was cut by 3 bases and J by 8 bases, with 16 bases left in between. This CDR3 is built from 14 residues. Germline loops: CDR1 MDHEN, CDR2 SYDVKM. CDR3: CASSFGTPGGGYTF. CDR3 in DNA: TGTGCCAGCAGTTTTGGCACCCCAGGAGGAGGCTACACCTTC.

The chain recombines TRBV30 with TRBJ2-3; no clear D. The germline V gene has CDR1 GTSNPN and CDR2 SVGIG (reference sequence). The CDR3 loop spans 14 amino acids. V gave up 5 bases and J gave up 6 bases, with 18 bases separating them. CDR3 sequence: CAWVSRGRADTQYF. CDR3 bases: TGTGCCTGGGTTTCTAGAGGTCGGGCCGATACGCAGTATTTT.

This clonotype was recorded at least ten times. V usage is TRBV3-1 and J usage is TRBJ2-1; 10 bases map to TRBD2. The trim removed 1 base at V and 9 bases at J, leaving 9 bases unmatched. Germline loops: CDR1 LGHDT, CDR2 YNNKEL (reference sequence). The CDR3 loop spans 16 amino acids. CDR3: CASSQGWSSGSFEQFF. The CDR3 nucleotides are TGTGCCAGCAGCCAAGGGTGGTCTAGCGGGAGCTTTGAGCAGTTCTTC.

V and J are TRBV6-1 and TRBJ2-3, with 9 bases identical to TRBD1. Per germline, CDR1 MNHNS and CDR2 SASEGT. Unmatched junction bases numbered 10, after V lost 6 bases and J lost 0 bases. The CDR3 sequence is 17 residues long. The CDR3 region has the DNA TGTGCCAGCAGAACCGGGACAGGGACTACTAGCACAGATACGCAGTATTTT. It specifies CASRTGTGTTSTDTQYF.